The present TCR beta chain was sequenced within a study of shared clonotypes between healthy human individuals. Study-level results: In several donors, about 5% of naive CD4 clonotypes appeared in common. Investigators collected only blood, and repertoires in tissues likely differ. The study generally estimated greater richness for naive than memory subsets. The four-donor shared clonotypes exceeded non-shared clonotypes in generation probability, with non-shared ones scoring lower.

Worth noting for this clone: Antigen specificity is unknown.

Profiling relied on immunoSEQ multiplex PCR, and the TCRdb table lists in-frame clones only, not all of them. The table lists 600,000 to 750,000 clones, about 90% of them singletons. Germline CDR1 reads SEHNR; CDR2 reads FQNEAQ (reference sequence). Trimming left V 10 bases short and J 5 bases short, with 18 bases between. The CDR3 contains 14 residues. The sequence was collected from a man between 18 and 35 years old in good health. Some clones in this sample may be carry-over from other donors' samples. Sequenced input: memory CD8+ T cells from PBMCs. Subset: CD45RO+ cells pooled with CCR7-negative TemRA cells. The chain has TRBV7-9 and TRBJ2-1, with D perhaps TRBD2 (5 bases). The CDR3 DNA sequence: TGTGCCACCCAGGAAGGAGGTATCCACAATGAGCAGTTCTTC. It specifies CATQEGGIHNEQFF. Combining the CDR3 with reference TRBV7-9 and TRBJ2-1 gives the whole variable domain DTGVSQNPRHKITKRGQNVTFRCDPISEHNRLYWYRQTLGQGPEFLTYFQNEAQLEKSRLLSDRFSAERPKGSFSTLEIQRTEQGDSAMYLCATQEGGIHNEQFFGPGTRLTVL.